This entry describes one T cell receptor (beta chain). The data were taken from a study of blood T cell repertoires in COVID-19. Sequencing was performed with immunoSEQ multiplex PCR; in TCRdb, only in-frame clones are kept and a portion is missing. The data contain about 270,000 clones, roughly 84% of them singletons. V lost 1 base and J 8 bases, leaving 10 bases between the germline ends. This CDR3 is built from 13 residues. Germline-derived CDR1 and CDR2 are MGHRA and YSYEKL. The V gene is TRBV4-1, the J gene TRBJ2-3; D is uncertain. The TCR comes from a human donor in a cohort sampled during active COVID-19. Input material: peripheral blood. The CDR3 region has the DNA TGCGCCAGCAGCCAAGCCATGGTGGCTACGCAGTATTTT. As protein: CASSQAMVATQYF.